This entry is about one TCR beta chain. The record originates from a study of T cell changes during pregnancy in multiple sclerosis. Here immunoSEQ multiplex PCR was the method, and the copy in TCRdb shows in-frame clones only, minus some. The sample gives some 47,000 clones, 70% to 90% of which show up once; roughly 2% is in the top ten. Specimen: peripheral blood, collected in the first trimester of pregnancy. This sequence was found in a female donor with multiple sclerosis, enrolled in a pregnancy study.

CDR3 residues: CASSRQIQETQYF. The CDR3 DNA follows: TGTGCCAGCAGCCGACAGATCCAAGAGACCCAGTACTTC. V and J are TRBV28 and TRBJ2-5; D possibly corresponds to TRBD1 (5 bases). Deletions cut 6 bases from V and 1 base from J, with 9 bases between. CDR1 is MDHEN, CDR2 SYDVKM, per germline. The CDR3 runs 13 residues.